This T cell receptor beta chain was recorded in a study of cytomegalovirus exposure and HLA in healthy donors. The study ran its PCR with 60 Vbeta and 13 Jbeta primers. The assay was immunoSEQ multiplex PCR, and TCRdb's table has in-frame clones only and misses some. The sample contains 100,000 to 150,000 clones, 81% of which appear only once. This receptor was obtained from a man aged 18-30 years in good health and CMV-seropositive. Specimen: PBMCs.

Here the CDR3 reads CASSSGTASYEQYF. The CDR3, as DNA: TGTGCCAGCAGCTCAGGGACAGCCTCCTACGAGCAGTACTTC. The V and J genes are TRBV9 and TRBJ2-7; 7 nucleotides line up with TRBD1. The CDR3 spans 14 residues. Losses at the gene ends were 4 bases for V and 0 bases for J; bases not matched to a gene: 4. Germline lookup yields CDR1 SGDLS and CDR2 YYNGEE.